This entry is about one T cell receptor (beta chain). The data originate from a study of blood T cell repertoires in COVID-19. About the study: Samples taken during acute and convalescent COVID-19 were collected in the United States, Italy and Spain.

Germline loops: CDR1 WNHNN, CDR2 SYGVQD (reference sequence). V was clipped by 4 bases and J by 5 bases; unmatched bases: 6. This CDR3 has 15 residues. Source study methods: Reference gene primer amplification gave estimated nucleated cell counts. Clones were read by immunoSEQ multiplex PCR, and TCRdb kept only the in-frame ones, dropping some. V and J calls and clone size are copied from that table; D and trimming were computed from the DNA. Of some 390,000 clones listed, around 84% are singletons. This TCR was sampled from a human donor in a cohort sampled during active COVID-19. Sequencing used peripheral blood. V usage is TRBV10-1 and J usage is TRBJ2-3; TRBD1 aligns across 10 bases. The CDR3 DNA reads TGCGCCAGCAGTGCCGACAGGGGGCTAAGAGATACGCAGTATTTT. The encoded protein is CASSADRGLRDTQYF.